The 16 T cell receptor beta chains listed next were all sequenced from one sample in a study of blood T cell repertoires in COVID-19 (TCRdb year 2020). The receptor library was made with the immunoSEQ multiplex PCR assay. The clones in this table, taken by TCRdb from immuneACCESS, are in-frame only. Not every clone is retained; where verified, under half of the shortfall comes from an unresolved V gene, and the cause of the rest is unknown. In all, the sample holds 100,000 to 150,000 clones, and about 89% of those were seen once. The top ten constitute under 4.5% of the sample. The sequencing input was peripheral blood. Every receptor here comes from a man aged 55 to 70 with COVID-19, enrolled during active disease.

The CDR3 spells CASTTPTSGYTF. The CDR3, as DNA: TGTGCCAGCACCACCCCCACTAGTGGCTACACCTTC. V usage is TRBV28 and J usage is TRBJ1-2; D gene ambiguous. V was pared by 7 bases and J by 7 bases, with 13 bases between. This CDR3 contains 12 residues. The germline gives CDR1 MDHEN, CDR2 SYDVKM.

Concerning this clone itself: The same CDR3 is also encoded by other DNA sequences in this sample. V is TRBV2 and J is TRBJ1-6, with 7 positions matching TRBD1. In germline, CDR1 is SNHLY, CDR2 FYNNEI. The CDR3 is 13 amino acids. The V and J ends lost 4 bases and 6 bases, in that order; junction bases with no gene match: 0. The CDR3, as DNA: TGTGCCAGCAGTGGACAGGGTAATTCACCCCTCCACTTT. It specifies CASSGQGNSPLHF.

This clone has a single count. V and J are TRBV24-1 and TRBJ2-2; tentative D call: TRBD1 (5 bases). This CDR3 has 15 residues. V gave up 1 base and J gave up 5 bases, with 10 bases separating them. The germline gives CDR1 KGHDR, CDR2 SFDVKD. The CDR3 DNA reads TGTGCCACCAGTGATTTTCCAGGGCAAACCGGGGAGCTGTTTTTT. It encodes CATSDFPGQTGELFF.

In nucleotides, the CDR3 is TGCAGCGTTGACCAGGGGGTCCTAAGTGGCTACACCTTC. It yields the protein CSVDQGVLSGYTF. V is TRBV29-1 and J is TRBJ1-2; the match to TRBD1 covers 7 bases. Germline values: CDR1 SQVTM, CDR2 ANQGSEA. Trimming cost V 3 bases and J 7 bases; bases outside gene matches: 8. This CDR3 has 13 amino acids. Filled out from reference TRBV29-1 and TRBJ1-2, the complete variable domain reads SAVISQKPSRDICQRGTSLTIQCQVDSQVTMMFWYRQQPGQSLTLIATANQGSEATYESGFVIDKFPISRPNLTFSTLTVSNMSPEDSSIYLCSVDQGVLSGYTFGSGTRLTVV.

This chain connects TRBV9 to TRBJ2-3, with TRBD2 as a possible D gene (6 bases). The length of the CDR3 is 15 residues. Trimming left V 1 base short and J 4 bases short, with 13 bases between. Germline lookup yields CDR1 SGDLS and CDR2 YYNGEE. The CDR3 DNA follows: TGTGCCAGCAGCGTAAGTACTAGCTTACCAGATACGCAGTATTTT. It specifies CASSVSTSLPDTQYF.

The chain employs TRBV7-2 and TRBJ2-1, with D tentatively TRBD1 (6 bases). CDR3 length: 14 amino acids. CDR1 is SGHTA and CDR2 is FQGNSA in the germline V gene. V lost 1 base to trimming and J lost 5 bases, with 9 bases between them. CDR3 bases: TGTGCCAGCAGCTTAGGGAACAGGGACAATGAGCAGTTCTTC. Translated: CASSLGNRDNEQFF.

The rearrangement joins TRBV7-3 to TRBJ2-2; D ambiguous. Deletions cut 0 bases from V and 1 base from J, with 6 bases between. CDR1 and CDR2 (germline): SGHTA, FQGTGA. This CDR3 comprises 15 residues. As DNA, the CDR3 is TGTGCCAGCAGCTTAACGCCACAGAACACCGGGGAGCTGTTTTTT. Translating it yields CASSLTPQNTGELFF.

This sequence joins TRBV4-1 and TRBJ2-6, with D possibly being TRBD1 (6 bases). Germline V gives CDR1 MGHRA, CDR2 YSYEKL. Trimming cost V 4 bases and J 0 bases, with 13 bases left between them. The CDR3 runs 17 residues. The CDR3 sequence: CASSRGSGDSGANVLTF. CDR3 bases: TGCGCCAGCAGCCGCGGATCAGGGGACTCTGGGGCCAACGTCCTGACTTTC.

This clone appeared once. The chain links TRBV5-4 to TRBJ2-7; 11 bases line up with TRBD2. CDR3 length: 16 residues. Germline V CDR1 and CDR2: SGHNT, YYREEE (reference sequence). V shed 0 bases and J 4 bases; nucleotides not matched to a gene: 6. The CDR3 DNA sequence: TGTGCCAGCAGCTTGGGAGCTAGCGGGGGGTTTTACGAGCAGTACTTC. This translates into CASSLGASGGFYEQYF.

The genes are TRBV27 and TRBJ1-3; D is uncertain. Germline V gives CDR1 MNHEY, CDR2 SMNVEV (reference sequence). The CDR3 is made up of 15 amino acids. Trimming pared 3 bases from V and 2 bases from J, leaving 11 bases between. CDR3: CASSFTGFPGNTIYF. The CDR3 region has the DNA TGTGCCAGCAGTTTTACGGGGTTCCCTGGAAACACCATATATTTT.

The CDR3 loop is CASSQLGQGGPGANVLTF. The CDR3 DNA follows: TGCGCCAGCAGCCAGCTCGGGCAGGGAGGCCCTGGGGCCAACGTCCTGACTTTC. V usage is TRBV5-1 and J usage is TRBJ2-6, with a weak D call TRBD2 (6 bases). This CDR3 has 18 amino acids. Deletions cut 4 bases from V and 2 bases from J, with 19 bases between. Germline V gene sequence: CDR1 SGHRS, CDR2 YFSETQ.

This chain links TRBV5-4 with TRBJ2-7; the match to TRBD1 covers 10 bases. The junction had 8 bases not matched to a gene; V was cut back by 3 bases and J by 5 bases. The CDR3 consists of 15 residues. Germline CDR1 SGHNT, CDR2 YYREEE (reference sequence). For the CDR3, the DNA is TGTGCCAGCAGCTCGGGGGGGACAGGGGTAAACGAGCAGTACTTC. It yields the protein CASSSGGTGVNEQYF.

This chain links TRBV15 with TRBJ2-2, with 8 bases lining up with TRBD1. Germline loops: CDR1 LNHNV, CDR2 YYDKDF (reference sequence). Losses at the gene ends were 3 bases for V and 2 bases for J; bases not matched to a gene: 5. The CDR3 totals 16 residues. The CDR3 DNA reads TGTGCCACCAGCAGCGGAGGGACAGGTAACACCGGGGAGCTGTTTTTT. Protein sequence: CATSSGGTGNTGELFF.

V and J are TRBV7-6 and TRBJ2-2, with a possible D match to TRBD2 (6 bases). Germline values: CDR1 SGHVS, CDR2 FNYEAQ. This CDR3 is built from 15 residues. V was shortened by 0 bases and J by 5 bases, with 10 bases between the two germline ends. CDR3 loop: CASSLATAGTGELFF. CDR3 nucleotides: TGTGCCAGCAGCTTAGCCACGGCGGGAACCGGGGAGCTGTTTTTT.

The chain joins TRBV7-2 to TRBJ1-1; D may be TRBD1 (5 bases). Trimming left V 2 bases short and J 4 bases short, with 11 bases between. Germline lookup yields CDR1 SGHTA and CDR2 FQGNSA. The CDR3 runs 14 residues. The chain's CDR3 is CASSLKAGGTEAFF. DNA of the CDR3: TGTGCCAGCAGCTTAAAGGCGGGGGGCACTGAAGCTTTCTTT.

The V gene is TRBV7-2, the J gene TRBJ1-5; D gene uncertain. The germline V and J ends were trimmed by 1 base and 3 bases, with 10 bases remaining between them. This CDR3 has 15 residues. CDR1 and CDR2 from the germline V gene are SGHTA and FQGNSA. The CDR3 protein is CASSLEQLTNQPQHF. CDR3 nucleotides: TGTGCCAGCAGCTTAGAACAGCTAACCAATCAGCCCCAGCATTTT. The whole variable domain, remainder taken from reference TRBV7-2 and TRBJ1-5, is GAGVSQSPSNKVTEKGKDVELRCDPISGHTALYWYRQSLGQGLEFLIYFQGNSAPDKSGLPSDRFSAERTGGSVSTLTIQRTQQEDSAVYLCASSLEQLTNQPQHFGDGTRLSIL.